This TCR beta chain was observed in a study of blood T cell repertoires in COVID-19. Study overall: There were acute and convalescent COVID-19 samples, and they came from the United States, Italy and Spain. The cDNA or gDNA used as material had been derived from T cells, B-cell-depleted T cells, or PBMCs.

Only in-frame clones appear in the TCRdb table, and some are missing; sequencing was by immunoSEQ multiplex PCR. The table has 380,000 or so clones, less than 90% seen once. The table lists this clone with a count of one. Patients in Seattle were enrolled during active infection, then followed longitudinally. Sequences were obtained from peripheral blood. This clonotype originated in a woman aged 55-75 years with COVID-19, enrolled during active disease.

In DNA, the CDR3 is TGTGCCAGCAGCGTCCTTAGTAATTCACCCCTCCACTTT. Its protein is CASSVLSNSPLHF. The gene calls are TRBV11-3 and TRBJ1-6; D remains ambiguous. Trimming stripped 5 bases from V and 6 bases from J, with 8 bases between. The CDR3 totals 13 residues. CDR1 and CDR2 from the germline V gene are SGHNT and YENEEA.